This T cell receptor (beta chain) was identified during a study of EBV T-cell therapy then PD-1 blockade in nasopharyngeal carcinoma. Repertoires were generated with immunoSEQ multiplex PCR, while TCRdb's copy carries only in-frame clones and drops some. The table has roughly 20,000 clones, approximately 88% seen once; the top ten hold less than 40%. Stated treatment: AdE1-LMPpoly-expanded autologous EBV-specific T-cell therapy followed by anti-PD-1 nivolumab. This CDR3 has 16 residues. J gave up 5 bases and V 5 bases, and 13 bases lay outside the gene matches. Germline V gives CDR1 LGHNA, CDR2 YSLEER. To note about this clone: Its antigen is unidentified.

The chain combines TRBV4-3 with TRBJ1-2, with 8 positions matching TRBD1. Material: CD8+ T cells from blood, obtained at roughly day 33 from a patient whose treatment included autologous EBV-specific T cells and nivolumab. The sequence was collected from a man aged 40-49 years with nasopharyngeal carcinoma. The CDR3 DNA sequence: TGCGCCAGCAGCTGGAACTCGGGACAGGCATCTTATGGCTACACCTTC. Its translation is CASSWNSGQASYGYTF.